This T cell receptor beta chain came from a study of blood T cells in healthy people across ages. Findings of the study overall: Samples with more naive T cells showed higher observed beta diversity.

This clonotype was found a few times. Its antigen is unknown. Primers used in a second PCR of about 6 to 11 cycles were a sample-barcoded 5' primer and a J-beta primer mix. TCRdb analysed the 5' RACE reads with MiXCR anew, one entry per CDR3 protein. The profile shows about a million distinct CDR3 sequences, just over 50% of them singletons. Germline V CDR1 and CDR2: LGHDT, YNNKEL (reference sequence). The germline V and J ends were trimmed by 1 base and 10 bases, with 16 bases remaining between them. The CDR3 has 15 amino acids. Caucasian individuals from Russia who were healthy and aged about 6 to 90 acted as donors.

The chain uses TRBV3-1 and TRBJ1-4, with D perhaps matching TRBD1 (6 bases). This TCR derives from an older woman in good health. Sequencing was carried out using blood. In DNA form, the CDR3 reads TGTGCCAGCAGCCAAGTTGTGCAGGGGATCGGAAAACTGTTTTTT. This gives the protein CASSQVVQGIGKLFF.